These 21 T cell receptor beta chains were all obtained from the same sample, sequenced in a study of control samples from healthy donors and cancer patients. The assay was immunoSEQ multiplex PCR, and TCRdb's table has in-frame clones only and misses some. Of about 75,000 clones in the sample, 94% were seen once. Sequencing used blood. The source is a woman in her 40s in good health.

The V gene is TRBV14, the J gene TRBJ1-1; D gene ambiguous. Trimming removed 4 bases from V and 4 bases from J, with 10 bases in between. CDR3 length: 13 amino acids. Germline CDR1 reads SGHDN; CDR2 reads FVKESK. This CDR3 is CASSPSLATEAFF. As DNA, the CDR3 is TGTGCCAGCAGCCCCTCCCTCGCCACTGAAGCTTTCTTT.

V and J are TRBV4-1 and TRBJ1-2; D gene uncertain. The CDR3 sequence is 16 residues long. The V gene's germline CDR1 is MGHRA and CDR2 YSYEKL. Deletions cut 5 bases from V and 0 bases from J, with 16 bases between. Written as DNA, the CDR3 is TGCGCCAGCAGCACTGGTCGGGCAGCCTCTAACTATGGCTACACCTTC. The encoded protein is CASSTGRAASNYGYTF.

The CDR3 spells CASSLVGSTLKGGTEAFF. CDR3 coding DNA: TGTGCCAGCAGCTTGGTGGGTAGCACCCTAAAAGGTGGGACTGAAGCTTTCTTT. The gene calls are TRBV5-6 and TRBJ1-1; D is uncertain. Germline V gives CDR1 SGHDT, CDR2 YYEEEE. The CDR3 totals 18 residues. The V gene lost 0 bases and the J gene lost 5 bases, with 23 bases spanning the gap.

The chain recombines TRBV7-9 with TRBJ1-4, with D perhaps matching TRBD1 (5 bases). This CDR3 comprises 14 residues. V dropped 7 bases and J dropped 6 bases, with 15 bases sitting between them. Germline V gene lookup returns CDR1 SEHNR and CDR2 FQNEAQ (reference sequence). CDR3 loop: CASNYPGRYEKLFF. Here the CDR3 DNA reads TGTGCCAGCAACTACCCAGGGCGGTATGAAAAACTGTTTTTT. The variable domain in full, with the rest retrieved from reference TRBV7-9 and TRBJ1-4, is DTGVSQNPRHKITKRGQNVTFRCDPISEHNRLYWYRQTLGQGPEFLTYFQNEAQLEKSRLLSDRFSAERPKGSFSTLEIQRTEQGDSAMYLCASNYPGRYEKLFFGSGTQLSVL.

The rearrangement joins TRBV5-1 to TRBJ1-1; 8 nucleotides line up with TRBD1. V lost 1 base, J lost 0 bases, and 8 bases stayed unmatched. This CDR3 contains 17 residues. CDR1 is SGHRS, CDR2 YFSETQ, per germline. The CDR3 loop reads CASSLFGQGSVNTEAFF. Written as DNA, the CDR3 is TGCGCCAGCAGCTTGTTCGGACAGGGTAGTGTGAACACTGAAGCTTTCTTT.

V is TRBV6-5 and J is TRBJ2-1, with TRBD1 as a possible D gene (6 bases). Trimming shortened V by 1 base and J by 4 bases, and 11 bases separated the two germline ends. Germline CDR1 is MNHEY and CDR2 is SVGAGI. The CDR3 loop spans 15 amino acids. The CDR3 here is CASSYWGPKYNEQFF. Written as DNA, the CDR3 is TGTGCCAGCAGTTACTGGGGGCCGAAGTACAATGAGCAGTTCTTC.

The rearrangement uses TRBV30 and TRBJ1-5; 8 bases fit TRBD1. The length of the CDR3 is 13 residues. Germline CDR1 and CDR2: GTSNPN and SVGIG (reference sequence). The trim removed 5 bases at V and 9 bases at J, leaving 9 bases unmatched. CDR3 loop: CAWGQGPAGPQHF. CDR3 DNA: TGTGCCTGGGGACAGGGCCCTGCGGGGCCCCAGCATTTT.

The V call is TRBV9, the J call TRBJ1-1; D call uncertain. Germline CDR1 and CDR2: SGDLS and YYNGEE. Between the trimmed V and J ends, which lost 0 bases and 3 bases, there was a span of 6 bases. The CDR3 length is 13 residues. CDR3: CASSVDGDTEAFF. Here the CDR3 DNA reads TGTGCCAGCAGCGTAGATGGAGACACTGAAGCTTTCTTT.

V is TRBV25-1 and J is TRBJ1-1, with D perhaps matching TRBD1 (5 bases). This CDR3 region has 15 residues. The V and J ends lost 3 bases and 1 base respectively, with 12 bases between them. The germline gives CDR1 MGHDK, CDR2 SYGVNS. In DNA, the CDR3 is TGTGCCAGCAGTGACCTCGACAGCGGGAACACTGAAGCTTTCTTT. It yields the protein CASSDLDSGNTEAFF. Looking up the rest from reference TRBV25-1 and TRBJ1-1 gives the full variable domain: EADIYQTPRYLVIGTGKKITLECSQTMGHDKMYWYQQDPGMELHLIHYSYGVNSTEKGDLSSESTVSRIRTEHFPLTLESARPSHTSQYLCASSDLDSGNTEAFFGQGTRLTVV.

This rearrangement joins TRBV5-6 to TRBJ1-1; D is ambiguous. Trimming pared 1 base from V and 5 bases from J, leaving 3 bases between. The CDR3 extends over 11 amino acids. Germline V gene data show CDR1 as SGHDT and CDR2 as YYEEEE. CDR3 region: CASSLRTEAFF. CDR3 nucleotide sequence: TGTGCCAGCAGCTTGCGGACTGAAGCTTTCTTT.

This sequence joins TRBV7-2 and TRBJ1-2; 7 bases match TRBD1. The CDR3 is 14 residues long. After removal of 4 bases from V and 7 bases from J, the junction contained 9 bases not matched to a gene. Germline assignment: CDR1 SGHTA and CDR2 FQGNSA. DNA for the CDR3: TGTGCCAGCAGCTCCTCGACAGGGCCTGTTGGCTACACCTTC. Translated: CASSSSTGPVGYTF.

The V and J genes are TRBV2 and TRBJ1-5; 9 bases are a match to TRBD1. In germline, CDR1 is SNHLY, CDR2 FYNNEI. Germline trimming cut 4 bases from V and 1 base from J; bases unmatched to any gene: 8. The CDR3 covers 17 residues. DNA of the CDR3: TGTGCCAGCAGTGGCAAAACAGGGGGCTCAAGCAATCAGCCCCAGCATTTT. The encoded protein is CASSGKTGGSSNQPQHF.

The chain couples TRBV6-6 to TRBJ1-2; D gene unclear. V was pared by 2 bases and J by 2 bases, with 6 bases between. Germline assignment: CDR1 MNHNY and CDR2 SVGAGI (reference sequence). The CDR3 extends over 13 amino acids. The CDR3 DNA reads as TGTGCCAGCAGTTACGATAGAAACTATGGCTACACCTTC. It encodes CASSYDRNYGYTF.

This chain uses TRBV4-2 with TRBJ2-3; D may be TRBD1 or TRBD2 (5 bases each). Trimming removed 0 bases from V and 7 bases from J, with 17 bases in between. The CDR3 has 16 residues. Germline-derived CDR1 and CDR2 are LGHNA and YNFKEQ. CDR3 protein: CASSQDWDPGRNTQYF. The CDR3 DNA reads as TGTGCCAGCAGCCAAGATTGGGACCCGGGCAGAAATACGCAGTATTTT.

The genes are TRBV7-2 and TRBJ2-3; TRBD2 matches at 12 bases. The ends lost 2 bases at V and 2 bases at J; junction bases unmatched: 2. The germline gives CDR1 SGHTA, CDR2 FQGNSA. There are 16 residues in the CDR3. The CDR3 nucleotides read TGTGCCAGCAGCTTAAGACTAGCGGGAGACACAGATACGCAGTATTTT. It specifies CASSLRLAGDTDTQYF.

The chain couples TRBV5-1 to TRBJ2-7; TRBD1 agrees at 10 bases. Germline assignment: CDR1 SGHRS and CDR2 YFSETQ. After removal of 0 bases from V and 6 bases from J, the junction contained 9 bases not matched to a gene. This CDR3 comprises 16 residues. CDR3 nucleotide sequence: TGCGCCAGCAGCTTGGGATTTGGGACAGGGGTTTCCGAGCAGTACTTC. Its translation is CASSLGFGTGVSEQYF.

The chain employs TRBV27 and TRBJ1-2; D might be TRBD1 (5 bases). Germline V lookup: CDR1 MNHEY, CDR2 SMNVEV (reference sequence). V lost 0 bases and J 6 bases, leaving 17 bases between the germline ends. The CDR3 length is 16 residues. Here the CDR3 DNA reads TGTGCCAGCAGTTTATCGGGGCGGCAGGAGGTCAATGGCTACACCTTC. It specifies CASSLSGRQEVNGYTF.

The chain recombines TRBV29-1 with TRBJ1-1; no firm D call. With 3 bases removed from V and 4 bases from J, the gap between germline ends came to 9 bases. The CDR3 runs 12 residues. Per the germline V gene, CDR1 is SQVTM and CDR2 is ANQGSEA. CDR3 loop: CSVDPSGTEAFF. CDR3 bases: TGCAGCGTTGATCCCAGTGGCACTGAAGCTTTCTTT.

This chain uses TRBV19 with TRBJ1-4; possibly TRBD1 for D (5 bases). Trimming removed 6 bases at V and 0 bases at J, with 8 bases between. The CDR3 loop spans 14 amino acids. The germline gives CDR1 LNHDA, CDR2 SQIVND (reference sequence). CDR3 coding DNA: TGTGCCAGTAGAGCAGGGACAACTAATGAAAAACTGTTTTTT. Protein: CASRAGTTNEKLFF.

The chain couples TRBV19 to TRBJ2-2; possibly TRBD1 for D (5 bases). This CDR3 has 16 amino acids. V lost 2 bases and J lost 6, with 16 bases in between. The V gene's germline CDR1 is LNHDA and CDR2 SQIVND (reference sequence). The CDR3 is CASSIIPQGGAGELFF. DNA for the CDR3: TGTGCCAGTAGTATAATCCCCCAGGGCGGCGCCGGGGAGCTGTTTTTT. Full variable domain (remainder filled in from reference TRBV19 and TRBJ2-2): DGGITQSPKYLFRKEGQNVTLSCEQNLNHDAMYWYRQDPGQGLRLIYYSQIVNDFQKGDIAEGYSVSREKKESFPLTVTSAQKNPTAFYLCASSIIPQGGAGELFFGEGSRLTVL.

The V and J genes are TRBV19 and TRBJ1-5; no clear D gene. V lost 4 bases and J lost 2, with 12 bases in between. CDR3 length: 15 amino acids. Germline CDR1 LNHDA, CDR2 SQIVND (reference sequence). CDR3 nucleotides: TGTGCCAGTAGTACGGAGGGTTCGCGCAATCAGCCCCAGCATTTT. The encoded protein is CASSTEGSRNQPQHF. Looking up the rest from reference TRBV19 and TRBJ1-5 gives the full variable domain: DGGITQSPKYLFRKEGQNVTLSCEQNLNHDAMYWYRQDPGQGLRLIYYSQIVNDFQKGDIAEGYSVSREKKESFPLTVTSAQKNPTAFYLCASSTEGSRNQPQHFGDGTRLSIL.